This record looks at one TCR beta chain sequence and its context. Its antigen is still unknown. CDR1 SGHNT and CDR2 YENEEA come from the germline V gene. V lost 2 bases and J lost 5, with 9 bases in between. This CDR3 region has 13 residues. Clones were sequenced by immunoSEQ multiplex PCR, and TCRdb holds only the in-frame ones, with some missing. The sample carries around 50,000 clones, 55% to 75% recorded once. Scientists isolated CD4+ T cells after a roughly 10-day culture period ended. Participants were vaccinated with two doses of either the BNT162b2 or mRNA-1273 vaccine. The data were taken from a study of vaccination effects on CD4 cells after COVID-19.

The chain uses TRBV11-3 and TRBJ2-5; unclear D gene. This material consisted of CD4+ T cells from PBMCs cultured without peptide, taken after COVID-19 vaccination. The TCR originated in a human donor who received a COVID-19 vaccine. The CDR3: CASSLRVRETQYF. CDR3 nucleotides: TGTGCCAGCAGCTTACGGGTTAGGGAGACCCAGTACTTC.